This T cell receptor beta chain was captured in a study of cytomegalovirus exposure and HLA in healthy donors. Study background: Earlier results showed roughly 120 million unique TCR beta sequences derived from around 170 million T cells.

Concerning this clone itself: The target antigen is unknown.

The germline V gene encodes CDR1 LNHDA and CDR2 SQIVND (reference sequence). The CDR3 contains 17 residues. V was cut by 3 bases and J by 0 bases, with 15 bases left in between. Study outcomes and limitations: Analysis performed later showed TCR beta chains linked to HLA being more clonally expanded than equally common others. In an earlier analysis, most TCR beta V segments were productive about 87% or about 30% of the time. Reportedly, diagnosis of cytomegalovirus status by the classifier showed high specificity and sensitivity.

PCR amplification relied on 60 Vbeta primers (plus 13 Jbeta primers). Sequencing was performed with immunoSEQ multiplex PCR; in TCRdb, only in-frame clones are kept and a portion is missing. In the table there are 110,000 or so clones, 60% to 85% of which are singletons. The sequence was collected from a male donor in good health and CMV-seronegative. Sequenced input: PBMCs. This chain uses TRBV19 with TRBJ1-5; D gene ambiguous. In nucleotides, the CDR3 is TGTGCCAGTAGTATCCCTAGAGGATTGAATAGCAATCAGCCCCAGCATTTT. Translating gives CASSIPRGLNSNQPQHF.